This T cell receptor beta chain was observed in a study of OX40 agonist ivuxolimab in advanced cancers. The assay was immunoSEQ multiplex PCR, and TCRdb's table has in-frame clones only and misses some. The sample has tens of thousands of clones, approximately 91% seen once. Germline V gene sequence: CDR1 LGHNA, CDR2 YSLEER. The CDR3 covers 13 residues. The V and J ends lost 3 bases and 6 bases respectively, with 9 bases between them. The sample was CD4+ or CD8+ T cells sorted from blood, taken in a trial of the OX40 agonist ivuxolimab. This receptor was identified in an adult with an advanced solid tumor such as melanoma, head and neck, liver or kidney cancer. The chain combines TRBV4-3 with TRBJ2-1, with D perhaps TRBD1 (6 bases). The CDR3 is CASSQGAINEQFF. DNA for the CDR3: TGCGCCAGCAGCCAGGGGGCTATCAATGAGCAGTTCTTC.